This note documents a single T cell receptor (beta chain) sequence. Its antigen is not known. Authors' analysis steps: Junction-only immunoSEQ sequences carried no quality scores, so filtering differed. Assay used: immunoSEQ multiplex PCR; TCRdb lists only in-frame clones, some missing. V and J calls and clone size are as listed in that table; D and trimming were resolved from the DNA. The sample yields about 690,000 clones, about nine tenths seen once. The data stem from a study of shared clonotypes between healthy human individuals. Study-level findings and limits: Enrolling few donors narrowed the genetic and exposure-history diversity that was represented. Generation probabilities were higher for clonotypes shared across all four sorted-subset donors than for unshared ones. The naive CD4 repertoires of a few donors were compared, and approximately 4.7% of clonotypes were shared.

CDR1 MNHNY and CDR2 SVGAGI come from the germline V gene (reference sequence). V dropped 7 bases and J dropped 8; count of bases not matched to a gene: 6. This CDR3 has 13 amino acids. Sequencing was carried out using memory CD8+ T cells from PBMCs. Subset here: CD45RO+ cells pooled with CCR7-negative TemRA cells. The source of this sequence is a man aged 18 to 29 in good health. Some clones in this sample may be carry-over from other donors' samples. The J gene is TRBJ1-4, the V gene TRBV6-6; 8 bases fit TRBD1. The CDR3 sequence: CASTGGINEKLFF. The CDR3 nucleotides read TGTGCCAGCACAGGGGGCATAAACGAAAAACTGTTTTTT.